The clone carrying this TCR beta chain was seen more than once but under ten times. What it recognizes is unknown. This entry belongs to a study of T cells in Graves' hyperthyroidism and ophthalmopathy. General study results and limits: Most thyroid clonotypes that were expanded above 0.001 also turned up in blood.

CDR3 length equals 17 residues. Deletions cut 6 bases from V and 0 bases from J, with 18 bases between. Authors of the study amplified TCR beta CDR3 regions from RNA transcripts. Researchers ran a first-round RT-PCR on the TCR CDR3 using the HTBI primer set. Each CDR3 protein gets one entry after TCRdb re-called the multiplex PCR reads with MiXCR. The sample holds about 400,000 distinct CDR3 sequences, around 14% seen once. The receptor was derived from a young woman with Graves' hyperthyroidism. Input material: blood. This chain uses TRBV12-3 or TRBV12-4 with TRBJ1-5, with D maybe TRBD1 (6 bases). The CDR3 loop is CASSRTTGDYSNQPQHF. The DNA for the CDR3 is TGTGCCAGCAGCCGAACGACAGGAGATTATAGCAATCAGCCCCAGCATTTT.